One sample yielded the 17 T cell receptor beta chains listed below, sequenced in a study of Ad26.COV2.S vaccination and SARS-CoV-2 variants listed by TCRdb under 2021. The time point label, read with the paper, signifies: individuals recovered from natural SARS-CoV-2 infection. Library preparation employed the immunoSEQ multiplex PCR assay. The table was pulled from immuneACCESS by TCRdb, which kept in-frame rearrangements only. Such tables lose some clones; where checked, under half of the loss comes from unresolved V genes, and the rest has no known cause. This sample lists over 85,000 clones; over 60% were detected once. The ten largest account for 15% to 20% of the sample. The specimen comprised peripheral blood, sampled after recovery from COVID-19. The receptors here all came from a human donor who had recovered from COVID-19.

This sequence joins TRBV27 and TRBJ1-1; possible D gene TRBD1, 5 bases. V lost 6 bases and J lost 0, with 20 bases in between. Germline V gene data show CDR1 as MNHEY and CDR2 as SMNVEV (reference sequence). This CDR3 contains 17 residues. CDR3 protein: CASRTFRTRRMNTEAFF. The CDR3 nucleotides are TGTGCCAGCAGAACGTTCCGGACACGTAGAATGAACACTGAAGCTTTCTTT.

The V gene is TRBV6-5, the J gene TRBJ1-5; D unclear. The CDR3 totals 13 residues. Per the germline V gene, CDR1 is MNHEY and CDR2 is SVGAGI. Between the trimmed V and J ends, which lost 6 bases and 5 bases, there was a span of 11 bases. In nucleotides, the CDR3 is TGTGCCAGCAGGGTTTATACGGATCAGCCCCAGCATTTT. Translated: CASRVYTDQPQHF.

This clone has only a few counts. V is TRBV6-5 and J is TRBJ1-3; D may be TRBD1 (5 bases). V was cut by 1 base and J by 2 bases, with 6 bases left in between. Germline CDR1 MNHEY, CDR2 SVGAGI. CDR3 size: 14 residues. The CDR3 DNA is TGTGCCAGCAGTTACTTGGGGGCTGGAAACACCATATATTTT. This sequence encodes CASSYLGAGNTIYF.

V gene TRBV28 combines with J gene TRBJ2-3; TRBD1 matches at 8 bases. The germline gives CDR1 MDHEN, CDR2 SYDVKM. This CDR3 has 15 residues. After removal of 2 bases from V and 2 bases from J, the junction contained 3 bases not matched to a gene. This CDR3 is CASSLGQGNTDTQYF. CDR3 nucleotide sequence: TGTGCCAGCAGTTTAGGACAGGGAAACACAGATACGCAGTATTTT.

DNA for the CDR3: TGTGCCAGCAGCCAAGCAGGGTCGCGGTATGAAAAACTGTTTTTT. Protein: CASSQAGSRYEKLFF. The rearrangement uses TRBV3-1 (or the pseudogene TRBV3-2) and TRBJ1-4; D perhaps matches TRBD1 (5 bases). Deletions cut 1 base from V and 6 bases from J, with 12 bases between. The CDR3 sequence is 15 residues long. Germline CDR1 is LGHDT and CDR2 is YNNKEL (reference sequence).

This chain uses TRBV2 with TRBJ2-3; D not certain. The V and J ends lost 2 bases and 6 bases respectively, with 9 bases between them. Germline values: CDR1 SNHLY, CDR2 FYNNEI. This CDR3 region has 13 residues. CDR3 region: CASSERRADTQYF. The CDR3 DNA follows: TGTGCCAGCAGTGAAAGACGTGCGGATACGCAGTATTTT.

The chain couples TRBV30 to TRBJ1-3; D remains unclear. The CDR3 sequence is 13 residues long. Germline CDR1 reads GTSNPN; CDR2 reads SVGIG (reference sequence). Trimming left V 1 base short and J 0 bases short, with 4 bases between. This CDR3 reads CAWSEGSGNTIYF. For the CDR3, the DNA is TGTGCCTGGAGTGAAGGCTCTGGAAACACCATATATTTT.

The chain employs TRBV5-1 and TRBJ1-1; TRBD1 is a possible D gene (6 bases). Germline CDR1 reads SGHRS; CDR2 reads YFSETQ. Trimming took off 0 bases at V and 5 bases at J, with 11 bases between the two ends. The CDR3 is made up of 14 amino acids. CDR3 amino acids: CASSLAGEGTEAFF. The CDR3 DNA follows: TGCGCCAGCAGCTTGGCAGGGGAGGGTACTGAAGCTTTCTTT.

The gene calls are TRBV2 and TRBJ2-1; weak D call: TRBD2 (5 bases). This CDR3 spans 14 amino acids. With 7 bases removed from V and 7 bases from J, the gap between germline ends came to 17 bases. Per the germline V gene, CDR1 is SNHLY and CDR2 is FYNNEI. The CDR3 DNA follows: TGTGCCAGCACCGTCCGGGGTTATACAAATGAGCAGTTCTTC. Translating gives CASTVRGYTNEQFF.

This chain links TRBV12-5 with TRBJ1-2, with D perhaps TRBD1 (6 bases). This CDR3 is built from 15 residues. Germline CDR1 reads LGHNT; CDR2 reads FRNRAP. Trimming removed 2 bases at V and 8 bases at J, with 18 bases between. DNA for the CDR3: TGTGCTAGTGGTTTGCTTTGGACAGCGCCGGGGGGCTACACCTTC. Protein sequence: CASGLLWTAPGGYTF.

The chain links TRBV3-1 (or the pseudogene TRBV3-2) to TRBJ1-5; no clear D. Trimming shortened V by 4 bases and J by 1 base, and 11 bases separated the two germline ends. The CDR3 length is 15 residues. From germline, CDR1 is LGHDT and CDR2 YNNKEL (reference sequence). CDR3 protein: CASSPDTLSNQPQHF. The CDR3 nucleotides are TGTGCCAGCAGCCCAGACACCCTCAGCAATCAGCCCCAGCATTTT.

This chain links TRBV20-1 with TRBJ1-1; D unresolved. The CDR3 totals 15 residues. Germline V gene data show CDR1 as DFQATT and CDR2 as SNEGSKA (reference sequence). The germline V and J ends were trimmed by 3 bases and 1 base, with 15 bases remaining between them. DNA of the CDR3: TGCAGTGCTAGTGGTTCGGGGTCAGGGAACACTGAAGCTTTCTTT. Translating it yields CSASGSGSGNTEAFF.

CDR3 nucleotide sequence: TGTGCCAGCAGTTTAGGCCCCTTGCTGGGCTACACCTTC. Translation: CASSLGPLLGYTF. The chain employs TRBV12-3 or TRBV12-4 and TRBJ1-2, with unresolved D. This CDR3 is 13 amino acids long. The ends were cut back, 1 base at V and 8 bases at J, with 11 bases in the middle.

This chain joins TRBV29-1 and TRBJ2-7, with 9 nucleotides matching TRBD1. CDR3 length equals 16 residues. CDR1 and CDR2 (germline): SQVTM, ANQGSEA. Trimming removed 5 bases from V and 0 bases from J; junction bases left unmatched: 11. The CDR3 is CSVIRGPGQGSYEQYF. The CDR3 DNA reads as TGCAGCGTTATCCGCGGTCCGGGACAGGGCTCCTACGAGCAGTACTTC.

The rearrangement links TRBV30 to TRBJ2-7; possibly TRBD2 for D (7 bases). In germline, CDR1 is GTSNPN, CDR2 SVGIG (reference sequence). Trimming shortened V by 0 bases and J by 11 bases, and 11 bases separated the two germline ends. The CDR3 length is 11 residues. As DNA, the CDR3 is TGTGCCTGGAGTGTAGGGGGGGGAGAGTACTTC. It encodes CAWSVGGGEYF.

This sequence joins TRBV7-2 and TRBJ2-5; 7 positions match TRBD2. CDR1 is SGHTA, CDR2 FQGNSA, per germline. The CDR3 is made up of 14 amino acids. V lost 5 bases and J lost 5; bases outside the gene matches: 8. The CDR3 region has the DNA TGTGCCAGCAGCCCAGCGGGGAATAGGGAGACCCAGTACTTC. Translated, it gives CASSPAGNRETQYF. Supplemented by reference TRBV7-2 and TRBJ2-5, the full variable domain reads GAGVSQSPSNKVTEKGKDVELRCDPISGHTALYWYRQSLGQGLEFLIYFQGNSAPDKSGLPSDRFSAERTGGSVSTLTIQRTQQEDSAVYLCASSPAGNRETQYFGPGTRLLVL.

The V call is TRBV6-5, the J call TRBJ1-2; D is possibly TRBD1 (5 bases). Germline V gene sequence: CDR1 MNHEY, CDR2 SVGAGI. The CDR3 extends over 13 amino acids. The V and J ends lost 2 bases and 7 bases respectively, with 11 bases between them. The DNA for the CDR3 is TGTGCCAGCAGTTACCGGGGGGGTCTTGGCTACACCTTC. Its protein product is CASSYRGGLGYTF.